The 32 T cell receptor beta chains in this list originate from one sample, sequenced in a study of blood T cells in healthy people across ages. Primers used in a second PCR of about 6 to 11 cycles were a sample-barcoded 5' primer and a J-beta primer mix. MiXCR was run by TCRdb on the 5' RACE reads, yielding one entry per CDR3 protein. The sample has about 730,000 distinct CDR3 sequences, roughly 41% seen once. The sequencing sample was made of blood. These receptor sequences come from a woman aged 55-69 years in good health.

The chain has TRBV6-1 and TRBJ1-1, with TRBD1 matching 9 bases. With V trimmed by 6 bases and J by 4 bases, 9 bases remained unmatched. The CDR3 spans 15 residues. Germline values: CDR1 MNHNS, CDR2 SASEGT. The CDR3 region is CASRVGQGGGTEAFF. The DNA for the CDR3 is TGTGCCAGCAGGGTGGGACAGGGCGGGGGCACTGAAGCTTTCTTT.

This clonotype was seen only once. The CDR3 is CASSYDNRGGSNYNEQFF. The CDR3 coding sequence is TGTGCCAGCAGTTACGATAATCGAGGCGGGAGCAACTACAATGAGCAGTTCTTC. V usage is TRBV6-2 or TRBV6-3 and J usage is TRBJ2-1, with 7 bases matching TRBD2. Trimming removed 2 bases from V and 3 bases from J; junction bases left unmatched: 13. Germline V gene sequence: CDR1 MNHEY, CDR2 SVGEGT. The CDR3 totals 18 residues.

This clonotype was observed a handful of times. The rearrangement joins TRBV20-1 to TRBJ2-7; 7 bases are a match to TRBD2. V lost 4 bases to trimming and J lost 6 bases; unmatched junction nucleotides: 3. The CDR3 is 11 amino acids. Per germline, CDR1 DFQATT and CDR2 SNEGSKA (reference sequence). The CDR3 loop reads CSATREGEQYF. DNA of the CDR3: TGCAGTGCTACCAGGGAGGGCGAGCAGTACTTC.

This clonotype turned up a few times. The J gene is TRBJ2-1, the V gene TRBV6-5; TRBD2 agrees at 12 bases. Germline V gene sequence: CDR1 MNHEY, CDR2 SVGAGI. The J segment lost 0 bases and the V segment lost 6 bases, leaving 21 bases of the junction unmatched. The CDR3 loop spans 22 amino acids. CDR3 region: CASSSSINQLAGGSSSYNEQFF. The CDR3 DNA sequence: TGTGCCAGCAGCTCCTCCATTAATCAACTAGCGGGGGGTTCGAGCTCCTACAATGAGCAGTTCTTC.

The chain employs TRBV27 and TRBJ1-2; D may be TRBD1 (5 bases). Trimming took off 2 bases at V and 4 bases at J, with 14 bases between the two ends. The CDR3 has 15 residues. In germline, CDR1 is MNHEY, CDR2 SMNVEV (reference sequence). In DNA, the CDR3 is TGTGCCAGCAGTTTAACGGTACAGGCCTTCTATGGCTACACCTTC. It yields the protein CASSLTVQAFYGYTF.

This sequence joins TRBV3-1 and TRBJ1-6; 8 bases align to TRBD1. The germline CDR1 and CDR2 sequences are LGHDT and YNNKEL (reference sequence). Losses at the gene ends were 3 bases for V and 9 bases for J; bases not matched to a gene: 4. The CDR3 spans 14 residues. CDR3 sequence (DNA): TGTGCCAGCAGCCAGACAGGGGAAAGTTCACCCCTCCACTTT. Amino acid sequence: CASSQTGESSPLHF.

At least ten counts were recorded for this clonotype. This chain joins TRBV24-1 and TRBJ1-2; 7 nucleotides align to TRBD1. V lost 7 bases and J lost 1; bases outside the gene matches: 2. This CDR3 comprises 13 residues. CDR1 and CDR2 from the germline V gene are KGHDR and SFDVKD. The CDR3: CATSRDSNYGYTF. As DNA, the CDR3 is TGTGCCACCAGCCGGGACAGTAACTATGGCTACACCTTC.

The chain uses TRBV15 and TRBJ2-1; 8 bases are a match to TRBD2. Germline V gives CDR1 LNHNV, CDR2 YYDKDF (reference sequence). The CDR3 runs 14 residues. With V trimmed by 5 bases and J by 7 bases, 7 bases remained unmatched. CDR3 sequence reads: CATSGGRTANEQFF. The CDR3 DNA follows: TGTGCCACCAGCGGCGGGAGGACCGCTAATGAGCAGTTCTTC.

V usage is TRBV2 and J usage is TRBJ1-4; a weak D match, TRBD1 (5 bases). CDR3 length: 13 amino acids. The V end was cut by 8 bases, the J end by 4 bases, with 11 bases between. Germline V gene sequence: CDR1 SNHLY, CDR2 FYNNEI. CDR3: CASGRDYNEKLFF. In nucleotides, the CDR3 is TGTGCCAGCGGGAGGGACTATAATGAAAAACTGTTTTTT.

V and J are TRBV9 and TRBJ2-5; D is unresolved. Deletions cut 8 bases from V and 4 bases from J, with 21 bases between. The CDR3 has 15 residues. Germline lookup yields CDR1 SGDLS and CDR2 YYNGEE. The CDR3 spells CASTVGISELETQYF. The DNA of the CDR3 is TGTGCCAGTACGGTGGGGATATCCGAGTTAGAGACCCAGTACTTC.

The chain couples TRBV5-4 to TRBJ1-2; D not resolved. V gave up 3 bases and J gave up 5 bases, with 11 bases separating them. Germline V gives CDR1 SGHNT, CDR2 YYREEE (reference sequence). This CDR3 spans 13 amino acids. CDR3 loop: CASSSDEWYGYTF. CDR3 coding DNA: TGTGCCAGCAGCTCGGATGAATGGTATGGCTACACCTTC.

Remarks on this clonotype: A read error may be the cause here, since a much bigger clone is one base away. The chain joins TRBV12-3 or TRBV12-4 to TRBJ2-3, with 7 bases aligning to TRBD2. The CDR3 covers 14 residues. The CDR3 DNA is TGTGCCAGCAGGTTAGCGGGTTTCACAGATACGCAGTATTTT. As protein: CASRLAGFTDTQYF.

V usage is TRBV11-2 and J usage is TRBJ2-4; the match to TRBD1 covers 11 bases. CDR3 length equals 16 residues. Germline V gene lookup returns CDR1 SGHAT and CDR2 FQNNGV. Germline trimming cut 5 bases from V and 5 bases from J; bases unmatched to any gene: 8. In nucleotides, the CDR3 is TGTGCCAGCAGCCGAGCCGGGGACAGGGGGGAAAACATTCAGTACTTC. Residues: CASSRAGDRGENIQYF.

The table lists this clonotype with a few counts. This sequence joins TRBV2 and TRBJ1-6, with D uncertain. The ends were cut back, 7 bases at V and 7 bases at J, with 14 bases in the middle. The CDR3 covers 14 residues. Germline CDR1 is SNHLY and CDR2 is FYNNEI. This CDR3 reads CASNSNPGNSPLHF. CDR3 nucleotide sequence: TGTGCCAGCAATAGTAATCCGGGCAATTCACCCCTCCACTTT. The whole variable domain, filled in from reference TRBV2 and TRBJ1-6, reads EPEVTQTPSHQVTQMGQEVILRCVPISNHLYFYWYRQILGQKVEFLVSFYNNEISEKSEIFDDQFSVERPDGSNFTLKIRSTKLEDSAMYFCASNSNPGNSPLHFGNGTRLTVT.

This chain joins TRBV29-1 and TRBJ2-1, with no clear D. Judging by the DNA end, TRBJ2-7 fits better; the J call may be wrong. Germline lookup yields CDR1 SQVTM and CDR2 ANQGSEA. CDR3 length equals 12 residues. The CDR3 region has the DNA TGCAGCTCCCAAAAGGGATACAATGAGCAGTACTTC. Translated, it gives CSSQKGYNEQYF.

Details on this clonotype: A read error is possible here, since a much larger clone lies one base away. V and J are TRBV29-1 and TRBJ2-1; TRBD2 agrees at 14 bases. The CDR3 runs 15 residues. The germline gives CDR1 SQVTM, CDR2 ANQGSEA. The CDR3 here is CGVGGLAGGSDEQFF. CDR3 nucleotides: TGCGGCGTTGGAGGACTAGCGGGAGGATCGGATGAGCAGTTCTTC.

There are a few counts of this clonotype. The chain carries TRBV6-6 and TRBJ2-7, with 10 positions matching TRBD1. The CDR3 spans 14 residues. V was pared by 4 bases and J by 5 bases, with 5 bases of the junction left unmatched. Per the germline V gene, CDR1 is MNHNY and CDR2 is SVGAGI (reference sequence). CDR3 in DNA: TGTGCCAGCAGTTCAGTGACAGGGGGCAACGAGCAGTACTTC. Amino acids: CASSSVTGGNEQYF.

The rearrangement uses TRBV7-2 and TRBJ1-1, with no clear D. This CDR3 contains 11 residues. Germline-derived CDR1 and CDR2 are SGHTA and FQGNSA. V was trimmed by 5 bases and J by 7 bases, leaving 8 bases between them. The CDR3 region has the DNA TGTGCCAGCAGCCCGGCCTATGAAGCTTTCTTT. It encodes CASSPAYEAFF.

This clonotype was observed a single time. At one of its ends the junction is not consistent with the germline gene, which may arise from a read error. This chain joins TRBV11-2 and TRBJ2-3; D is unclear. The CDR3 has 12 amino acids. Germline CDR1 reads SGHAT; CDR2 reads FQNNGV. The CDR3 DNA reads TGTACCAGCACCCGAAATGCAGATACGCAGTATTTT. The encoded protein is CTSTRNADTQYF.

The chain uses TRBV14 and TRBJ2-1; 12 bases map to TRBD2. The CDR3 sequence is 17 residues long. Trimming at V came to 6 bases and at J to 7 bases, leaving 13 bases not matched to a gene. Germline V lookup: CDR1 SGHDN, CDR2 FVKESK. CDR3 DNA sequence: TGTGCCAGCAGACCCAACAAGACTAGCGGGAGTATAAATGAGCAGTTCTTC. Its translation: CASRPNKTSGSINEQFF.

V gene TRBV27 combines with J gene TRBJ1-1; D is ambiguous. This CDR3 contains 14 residues. Between the trimmed V and J ends, which lost 2 bases and 1 base, there was a span of 8 bases. The V gene's germline CDR1 is MNHEY and CDR2 SMNVEV (reference sequence). CDR3 amino acids: CASSLITGNTEAFF. The DNA for the CDR3 is TGTGCCAGCAGTTTAATTACCGGGAACACTGAAGCTTTCTTT.

This chain connects TRBV27 to TRBJ2-5; a possible D gene is TRBD1 (6 bases). This CDR3 is 18 amino acids long. V was pared by 8 bases and J by 2 bases, with 27 bases between. Germline assignment: CDR1 MNHEY and CDR2 SMNVEV (reference sequence). CDR3 sequence reads: CASGSEAWDNKPQETQYF. The CDR3 DNA reads TGTGCCAGCGGTTCAGAAGCCTGGGACAACAAACCTCAAGAGACCCAGTACTTC.

Details on this clonotype: At one of its ends the junction is not consistent with the germline gene, which may arise from a read error. The CDR3 reads CASSEWAHEADTQYF. The CDR3 nucleotides are TGCGCCAGCAGTGAATGGGCCCATGAGGCAGATACGCAGTATTTT. This chain joins TRBV2 and TRBJ2-3, with D unresolved. Germline V CDR1 and CDR2: SNHLY, FYNNEI. The CDR3 totals 15 residues.

The J gene is TRBJ1-2, the V gene TRBV6-5, with a possible D match to TRBD1 (6 bases). The CDR3 length is 14 residues. V lost 6 bases to trimming and J lost 5 bases, with 16 bases between them. Germline V gives CDR1 MNHEY, CDR2 SVGAGI. CDR3 bases: TGTGCCAGCAGCCATGATGGGGGCGGGTATGGCTACACCTTC. It translates to CASSHDGGGYGYTF.

This chain connects TRBV4-2 to TRBJ2-6; D remains ambiguous. The germline CDR1 and CDR2 sequences are LGHNA and YNFKEQ. The CDR3 sequence is 18 residues long. The V end was cut by 0 bases, the J end by 0 bases, with 12 bases between. Written as DNA, the CDR3 is TGTGCCAGCAGCCAAGAAGGTCCTCATCCCTCTGGGGCCAACGTCCTGACTTTC. Encoded protein: CASSQEGPHPSGANVLTF.

This clonotype was seen many times. V and J are TRBV2 and TRBJ1-5; D remains ambiguous. V shed 5 bases and J shed 0 bases, with 14 bases lying between them. The CDR3 loop spans 16 amino acids. CDR1 and CDR2 (germline): SNHLY, FYNNEI. The CDR3 loop is CASSKLRGPSNQPQHF. The CDR3 nucleotides read TGTGCCAGCAGTAAACTCCGTGGGCCTAGCAATCAGCCCCAGCATTTT. Variable domain in full (rest from reference TRBV2 and TRBJ1-5): EPEVTQTPSHQVTQMGQEVILRCVPISNHLYFYWYRQILGQKVEFLVSFYNNEISEKSEIFDDQFSVERPDGSNFTLKIRSTKLEDSAMYFCASSKLRGPSNQPQHFGDGTRLSIL.

This clonotype has just a few counts. The chain employs TRBV24-1 and TRBJ2-1; no clear D gene. V lost 1 base and J 6 bases, leaving 15 bases between the germline ends. Germline lookup yields CDR1 KGHDR and CDR2 SFDVKD. CDR3 size: 16 residues. The chain's CDR3 is CATSDFRSRVGNEQFF. The CDR3 nucleotides read TGTGCCACCAGTGATTTCAGGAGCCGGGTAGGCAATGAGCAGTTCTTC.

V gene TRBV11-2 combines with J gene TRBJ2-2, with D uncertain. CDR1 is SGHAT, CDR2 FQNNGV, per germline. The CDR3 contains 15 residues. With 4 bases removed from V and 5 bases from J, the gap between germline ends came to 14 bases. This chain's CDR3 is CASSSGLVITGELFF. The CDR3 nucleotides read TGTGCCAGCAGCTCTGGCTTGGTTATTACCGGGGAGCTGTTTTTT. The variable domain in full, completed from reference TRBV11-2 and TRBJ2-2, reads EAGVAQSPRYKIIEKRQSVAFWCNPISGHATLYWYQQILGQGPKLLIQFQNNGVVDDSQLPKDRFSAERLKGVDSTLKIQPAKLEDSAVYLCASSSGLVITGELFFGEGSRLTVL.

This clonotype occurred once. The genes are TRBV29-1 and TRBJ1-1; 8 bases align to TRBD1. Germline V gene lookup returns CDR1 SQVTM and CDR2 ANQGSEA. The CDR3 totals 14 residues. V trimming: 7 bases; J trimming: 5 bases; junction bases outside the gene matches: 12. The CDR3 DNA reads as TGCAGCGCCAGACAGGGGACCTCGGGTACTGAAGCTTTCTTT. Translated: CSARQGTSGTEAFF.

This clonotype appeared a single time. A read error may account for a junction end that differs from germline. Here the CDR3 DNA reads TGTGCCAGCAGTTACTCGACTCAGCCCAATCCGCCCCAGCATTTT. Amino acids: CASSYSTQPNPPQHF. V usage is TRBV6-6 and J usage is TRBJ1-5; D unclear. CDR1 is MNHNY and CDR2 is SVGAGI in the germline V gene (reference sequence). CDR3 size: 15 residues.

This clonotype has a handful of counts. The chain has TRBV24-1 and TRBJ1-2; the match to TRBD1 covers 9 bases. This CDR3 comprises 17 residues. V lost 2 bases to trimming and J lost 3 bases; unmatched junction nucleotides: 9. Germline-derived CDR1 and CDR2 are KGHDR and SFDVKD. The CDR3 sequence: CATSDWVRDRDDYGYTF. CDR3 bases: TGTGCCACCAGTGATTGGGTCCGGGACAGGGATGACTATGGCTACACCTTC.

The chain uses TRBV4-2 and TRBJ2-7; 10 nucleotides align to TRBD2. The CDR3 consists of 16 residues. V lost 0 bases to trimming and J lost 2 bases; unmatched junction nucleotides: 4. From germline, CDR1 is LGHNA and CDR2 YNFKEQ. The CDR3 sequence: CASSQDLAGGPYEQYF. The CDR3 DNA reads as TGTGCCAGCAGCCAAGACTTAGCGGGAGGACCCTACGAGCAGTACTTC.